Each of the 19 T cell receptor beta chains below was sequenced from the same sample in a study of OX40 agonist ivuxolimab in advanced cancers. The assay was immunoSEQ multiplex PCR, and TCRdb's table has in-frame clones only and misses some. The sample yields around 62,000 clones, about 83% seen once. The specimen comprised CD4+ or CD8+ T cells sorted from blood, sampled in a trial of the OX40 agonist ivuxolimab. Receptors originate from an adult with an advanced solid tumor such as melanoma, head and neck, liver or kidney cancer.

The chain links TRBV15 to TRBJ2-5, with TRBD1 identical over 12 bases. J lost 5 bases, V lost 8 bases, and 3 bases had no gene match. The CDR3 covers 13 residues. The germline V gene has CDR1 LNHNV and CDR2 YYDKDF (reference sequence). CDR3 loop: CATRDRGRETQYF. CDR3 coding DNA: TGTGCCACCCGGGACAGGGGGCGGGAGACCCAGTACTTC.

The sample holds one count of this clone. The CDR3 is CASSVEAGEGNTIYF. DNA for the CDR3: TGTGCCAGCAGCGTAGAAGCAGGGGAGGGAAACACCATATATTTT. The chain recombines TRBV9 with TRBJ1-3, with D perhaps matching TRBD1 (6 bases). Trimming left V 0 bases short and J 4 bases short, with 11 bases between. The CDR3 length is 15 residues. Germline lookup yields CDR1 SGDLS and CDR2 YYNGEE.

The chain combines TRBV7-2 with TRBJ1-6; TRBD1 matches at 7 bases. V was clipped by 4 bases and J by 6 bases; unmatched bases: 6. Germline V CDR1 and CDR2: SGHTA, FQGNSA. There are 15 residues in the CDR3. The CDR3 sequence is CASSSSGQINSPLHF. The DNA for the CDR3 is TGTGCCAGCAGCTCATCGGGACAGATTAATTCACCCCTCCACTTT.

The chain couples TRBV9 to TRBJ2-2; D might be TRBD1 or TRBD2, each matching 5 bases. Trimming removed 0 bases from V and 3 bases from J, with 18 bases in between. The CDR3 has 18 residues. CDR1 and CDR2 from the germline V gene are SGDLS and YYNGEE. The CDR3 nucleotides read TGTGCCAGCAGCGTAGCTCTCGGTGGGGGTAGTGACACCGGGGAGCTGTTTTTT. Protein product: CASSVALGGGSDTGELFF.

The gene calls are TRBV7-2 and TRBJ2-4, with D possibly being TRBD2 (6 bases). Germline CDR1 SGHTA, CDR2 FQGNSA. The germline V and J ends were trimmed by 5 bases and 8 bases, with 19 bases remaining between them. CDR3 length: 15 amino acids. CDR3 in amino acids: CASSLDIAPGDIQYF. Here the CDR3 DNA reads TGTGCCAGCAGCCTAGATATAGCCCCGGGGGACATTCAGTACTTC.

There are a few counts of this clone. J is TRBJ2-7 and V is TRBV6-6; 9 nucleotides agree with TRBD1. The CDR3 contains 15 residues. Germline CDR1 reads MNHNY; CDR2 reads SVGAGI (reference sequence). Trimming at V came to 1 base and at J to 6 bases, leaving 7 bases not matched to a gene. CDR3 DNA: TGTGCCAGCAGTTACTTGGACAGGGGCCAGGGCGAGCAGTACTTC. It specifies CASSYLDRGQGEQYF.

The CDR3 spells CASSPLRGLDQPQHF. Here the CDR3 DNA reads TGTGCCAGCTCACCACTGCGGGGTTTGGATCAGCCCCAGCATTTT. The chain employs TRBV18 and TRBJ1-5; D is unresolved. V was cut by 1 base and J by 5 bases, with 12 bases left in between. In germline, CDR1 is KGHSH, CDR2 LQKENI. The length of the CDR3 is 15 residues.

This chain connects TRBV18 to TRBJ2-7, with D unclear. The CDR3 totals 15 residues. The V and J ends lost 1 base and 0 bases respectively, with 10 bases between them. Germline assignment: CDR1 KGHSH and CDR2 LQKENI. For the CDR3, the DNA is TGTGCCAGCTCACCACTAGGGCATAGCTCCTACGAGCAGTACTTC. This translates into CASSPLGHSSYEQYF.

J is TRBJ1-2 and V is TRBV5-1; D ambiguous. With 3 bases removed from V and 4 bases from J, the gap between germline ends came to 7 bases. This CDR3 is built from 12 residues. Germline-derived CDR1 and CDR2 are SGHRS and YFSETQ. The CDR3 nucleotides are TGCGCCAGCAGCTCGCAGGTCTATGGCTACACCTTC. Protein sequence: CASSSQVYGYTF.

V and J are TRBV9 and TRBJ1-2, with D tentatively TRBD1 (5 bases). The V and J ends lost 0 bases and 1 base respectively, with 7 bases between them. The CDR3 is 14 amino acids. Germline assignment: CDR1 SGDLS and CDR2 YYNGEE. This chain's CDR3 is CASSVAQGNYGYTF. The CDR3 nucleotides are TGTGCCAGCAGCGTAGCTCAGGGTAACTATGGCTACACCTTC.

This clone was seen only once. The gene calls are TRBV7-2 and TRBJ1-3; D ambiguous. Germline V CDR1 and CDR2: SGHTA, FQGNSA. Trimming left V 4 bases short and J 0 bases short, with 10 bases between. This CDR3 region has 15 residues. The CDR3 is CASSSWTASGNTIYF. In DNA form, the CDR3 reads TGTGCCAGCAGCTCCTGGACGGCCTCTGGAAACACCATATATTTT.

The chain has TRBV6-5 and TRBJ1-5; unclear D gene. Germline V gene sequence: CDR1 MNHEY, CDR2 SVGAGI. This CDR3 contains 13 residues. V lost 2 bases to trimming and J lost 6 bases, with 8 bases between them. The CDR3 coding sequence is TGTGCCAGCAGTTACACGGGGAGTCAGCCCCAGCATTTT. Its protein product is CASSYTGSQPQHF.

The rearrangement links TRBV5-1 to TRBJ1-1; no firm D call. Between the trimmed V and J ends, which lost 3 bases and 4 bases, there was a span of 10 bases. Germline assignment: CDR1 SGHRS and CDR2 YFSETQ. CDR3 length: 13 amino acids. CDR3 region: CASSSMVSTEAFF. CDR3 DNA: TGCGCCAGCAGCTCTATGGTGTCCACTGAAGCTTTCTTT.

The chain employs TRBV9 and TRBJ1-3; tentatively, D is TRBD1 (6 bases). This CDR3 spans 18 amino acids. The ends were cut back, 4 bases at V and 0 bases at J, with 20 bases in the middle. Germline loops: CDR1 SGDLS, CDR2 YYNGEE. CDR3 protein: CASSSSTLAGVSGNTIYF. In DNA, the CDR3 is TGTGCCAGCAGCTCTTCCACATTGGCAGGGGTCTCTGGAAACACCATATATTTT.

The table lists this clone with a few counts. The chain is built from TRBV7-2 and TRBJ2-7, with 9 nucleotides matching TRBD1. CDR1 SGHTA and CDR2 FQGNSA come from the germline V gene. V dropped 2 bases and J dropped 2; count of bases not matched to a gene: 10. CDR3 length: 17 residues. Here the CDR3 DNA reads TGTGCCAGCAGCTTATCCGGCGGACAGGGGAAGGCCTACGAGCAGTACTTC. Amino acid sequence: CASSLSGGQGKAYEQYF.

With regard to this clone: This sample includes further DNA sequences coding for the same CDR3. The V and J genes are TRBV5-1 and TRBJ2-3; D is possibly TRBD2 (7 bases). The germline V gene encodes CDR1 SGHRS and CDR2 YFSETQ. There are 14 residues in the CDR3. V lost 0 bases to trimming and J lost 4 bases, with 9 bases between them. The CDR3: CASSLGGGADTQYF. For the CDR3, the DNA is TGCGCCAGCAGCTTGGGAGGGGGGGCAGATACGCAGTATTTT.

The CDR3 DNA sequence: TGTGCCAGCAGCCCGGACACTGTTAACTATGGCTACACCTTC. Amino acids: CASSPDTVNYGYTF. This chain joins TRBV11-2 and TRBJ1-2; a weak D match, TRBD1 (5 bases). There are 14 residues in the CDR3. Germline CDR1 is SGHAT and CDR2 is FQNNGV. The V and J ends lost 5 bases and 1 base respectively, with 11 bases between them.

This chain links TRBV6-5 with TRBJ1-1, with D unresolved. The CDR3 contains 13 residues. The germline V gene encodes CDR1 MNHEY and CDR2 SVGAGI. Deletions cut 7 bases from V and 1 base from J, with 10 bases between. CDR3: CASNIGENTEAFF. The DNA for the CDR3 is TGTGCCAGCAATATCGGGGAGAACACTGAAGCTTTCTTT.

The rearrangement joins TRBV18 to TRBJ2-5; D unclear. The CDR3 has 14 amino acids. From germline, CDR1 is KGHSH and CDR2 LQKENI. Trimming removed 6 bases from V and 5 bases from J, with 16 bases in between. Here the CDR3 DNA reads TGTGCCAGCTCCCAAAGGGCAGGAGAGGAGACCCAGTACTTC. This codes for CASSQRAGEETQYF.